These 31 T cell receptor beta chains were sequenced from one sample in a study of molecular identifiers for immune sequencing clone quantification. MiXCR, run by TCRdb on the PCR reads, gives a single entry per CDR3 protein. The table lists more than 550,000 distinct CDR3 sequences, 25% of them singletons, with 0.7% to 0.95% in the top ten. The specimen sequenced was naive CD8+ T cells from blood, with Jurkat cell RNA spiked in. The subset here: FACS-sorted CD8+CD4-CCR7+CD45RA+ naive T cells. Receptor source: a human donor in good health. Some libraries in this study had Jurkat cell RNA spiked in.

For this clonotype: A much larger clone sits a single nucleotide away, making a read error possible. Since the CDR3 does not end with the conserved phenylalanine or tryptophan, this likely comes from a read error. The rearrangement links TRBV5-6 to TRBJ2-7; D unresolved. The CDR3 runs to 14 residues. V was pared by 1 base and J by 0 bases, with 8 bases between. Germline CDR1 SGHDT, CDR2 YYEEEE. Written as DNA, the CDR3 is TGTGCCAGCAGCTTGTCAGGCTTCTCCTACGAGCAGTACTCC. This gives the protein CASSLSGFSYEQYS.

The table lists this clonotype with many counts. The CDR3: CASRQWDASNQPQHF. The CDR3 DNA follows: TGTGCCAGCAGACAGTGGGACGCTAGCAATCAGCCCCAGCATTTT. This chain joins TRBV6-1 and TRBJ1-5; TRBD1 is a possible D gene (5 bases). CDR3 length equals 15 residues. Trimming took off 6 bases at V and 0 bases at J, with 12 bases between the two ends. Germline CDR1 MNHNS, CDR2 SASEGT.

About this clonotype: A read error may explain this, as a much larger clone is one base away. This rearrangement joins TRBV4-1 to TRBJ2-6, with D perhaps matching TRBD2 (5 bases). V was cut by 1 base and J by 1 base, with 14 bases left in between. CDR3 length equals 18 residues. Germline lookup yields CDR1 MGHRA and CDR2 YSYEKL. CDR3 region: CASSQGQEAMSGANVLTF. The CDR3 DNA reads TGCGCCAGCAGCCAAGGGCAGGAGGCTATGTCTGGGGCCAACGTCCTGACTTTC.

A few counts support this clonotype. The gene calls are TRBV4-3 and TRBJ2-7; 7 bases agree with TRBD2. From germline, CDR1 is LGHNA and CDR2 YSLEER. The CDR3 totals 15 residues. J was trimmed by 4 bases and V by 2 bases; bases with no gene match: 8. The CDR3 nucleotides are TGCGCCAGCAGCCAAACCTCTGCGGGAGAGTACGAGCAGTACTTC. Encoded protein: CASSQTSAGEYEQYF.

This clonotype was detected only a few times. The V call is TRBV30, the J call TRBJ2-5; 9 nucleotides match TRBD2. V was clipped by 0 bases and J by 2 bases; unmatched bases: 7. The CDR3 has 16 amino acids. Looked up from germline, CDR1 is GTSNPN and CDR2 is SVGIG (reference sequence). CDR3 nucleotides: TGTGCCTGGAGTGTACTTGGCGGGGGGGTTCAAGAGACCCAGTACTTC. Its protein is CAWSVLGGGVQETQYF.

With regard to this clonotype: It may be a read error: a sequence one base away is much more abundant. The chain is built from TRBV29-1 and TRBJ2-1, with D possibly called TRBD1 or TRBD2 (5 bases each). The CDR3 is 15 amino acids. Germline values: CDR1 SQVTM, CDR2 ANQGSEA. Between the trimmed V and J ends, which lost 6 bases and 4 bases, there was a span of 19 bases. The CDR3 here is CSVDLSWGTYNEQFF. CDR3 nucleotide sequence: TGCAGCGTCGACCTTAGCTGGGGGACGTACAATGAGCAGTTCTTC.

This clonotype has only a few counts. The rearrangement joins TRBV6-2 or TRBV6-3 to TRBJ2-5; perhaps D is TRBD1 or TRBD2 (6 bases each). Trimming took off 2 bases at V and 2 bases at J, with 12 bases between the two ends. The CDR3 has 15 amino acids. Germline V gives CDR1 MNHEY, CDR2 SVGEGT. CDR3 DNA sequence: TGTGCCAGCAGTTACGGGGGCGGAGGGCAAGAGACCCAGTACTTC. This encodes CASSYGGGGQETQYF.

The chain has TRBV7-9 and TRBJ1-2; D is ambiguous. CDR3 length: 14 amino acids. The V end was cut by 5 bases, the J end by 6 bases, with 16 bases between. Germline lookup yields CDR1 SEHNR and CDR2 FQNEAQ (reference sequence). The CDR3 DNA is TGTGCCAGCAGCCCCAGCGCTTTTCTCGATGGCTACACCTTC. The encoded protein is CASSPSAFLDGYTF.

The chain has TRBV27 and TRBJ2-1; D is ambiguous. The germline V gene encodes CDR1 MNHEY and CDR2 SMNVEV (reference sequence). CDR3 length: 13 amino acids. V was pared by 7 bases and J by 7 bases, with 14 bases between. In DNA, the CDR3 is TGTGCCAGCACCAGATCAGGTCGGAATGAGCAGTTCTTC. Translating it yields CASTRSGRNEQFF.

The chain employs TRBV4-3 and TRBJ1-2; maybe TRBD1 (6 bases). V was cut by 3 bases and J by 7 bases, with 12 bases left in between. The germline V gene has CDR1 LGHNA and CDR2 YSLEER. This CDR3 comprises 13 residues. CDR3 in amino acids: CASSQGAGLGYTF. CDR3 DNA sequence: TGCGCCAGCAGCCAGGGGGCGGGCCTTGGCTACACCTTC.

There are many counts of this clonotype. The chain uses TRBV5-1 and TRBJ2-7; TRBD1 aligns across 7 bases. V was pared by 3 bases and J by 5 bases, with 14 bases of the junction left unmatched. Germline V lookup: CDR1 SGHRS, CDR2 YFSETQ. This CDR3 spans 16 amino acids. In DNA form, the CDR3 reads TGCGCCAGCAGCTCCCAGGGTTGGACAGGTGTCCACGAGCAGTACTTC. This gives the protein CASSSQGWTGVHEQYF.

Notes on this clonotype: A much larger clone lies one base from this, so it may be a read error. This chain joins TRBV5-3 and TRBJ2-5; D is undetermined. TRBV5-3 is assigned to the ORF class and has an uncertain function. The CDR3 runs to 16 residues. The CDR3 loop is CASSSTSVPNKEPQYF. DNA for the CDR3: TGTGCCAGCAGCTCGACTTCGGTGCCAAACAAAGAGCCCCAGTACTTC.

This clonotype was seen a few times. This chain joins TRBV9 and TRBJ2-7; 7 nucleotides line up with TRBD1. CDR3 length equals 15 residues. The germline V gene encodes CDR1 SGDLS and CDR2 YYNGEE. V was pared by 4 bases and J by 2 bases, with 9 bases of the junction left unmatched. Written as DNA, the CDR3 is TGTGCCAGCAGCCCTTGGGACAGCCATCCCTACGAGCAGTACTTC. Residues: CASSPWDSHPYEQYF.

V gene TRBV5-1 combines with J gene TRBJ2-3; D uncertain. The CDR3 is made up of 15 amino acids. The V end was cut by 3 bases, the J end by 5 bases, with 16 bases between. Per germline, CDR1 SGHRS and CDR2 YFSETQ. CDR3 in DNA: TGCGCCAGCAGCTCTCATTTTAGTTGGGGAGATACGCAGTATTTT. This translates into CASSSHFSWGDTQYF.

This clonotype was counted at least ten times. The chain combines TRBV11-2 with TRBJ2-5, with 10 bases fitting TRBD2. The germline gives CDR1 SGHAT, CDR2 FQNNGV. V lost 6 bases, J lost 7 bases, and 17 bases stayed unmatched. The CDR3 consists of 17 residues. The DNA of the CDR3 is TGTGCCAGCAGTGCTCACTCCGGAGCGGGGGGGATGGTGACCCAGTACTTC. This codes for CASSAHSGAGGMVTQYF.

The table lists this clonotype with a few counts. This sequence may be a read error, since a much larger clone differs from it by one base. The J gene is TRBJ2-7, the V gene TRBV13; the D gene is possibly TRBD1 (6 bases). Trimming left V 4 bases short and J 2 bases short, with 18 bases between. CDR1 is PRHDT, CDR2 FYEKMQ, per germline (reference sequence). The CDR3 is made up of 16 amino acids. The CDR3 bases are TGTGCCAGCAGCTCCGGACAGAGGGCCGCAGCCTACGAGCAGTACTTC. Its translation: CASSSGQRAAAYEQYF.

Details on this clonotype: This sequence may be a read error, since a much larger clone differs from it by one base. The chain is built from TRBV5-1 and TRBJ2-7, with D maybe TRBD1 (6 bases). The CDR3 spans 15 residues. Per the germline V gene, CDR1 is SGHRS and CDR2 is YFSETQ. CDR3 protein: CASSSTLDSHYERYF. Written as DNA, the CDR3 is TGCGCCAGCAGCTCGACGTTGGACAGCCACTACGAGCGGTACTTC.

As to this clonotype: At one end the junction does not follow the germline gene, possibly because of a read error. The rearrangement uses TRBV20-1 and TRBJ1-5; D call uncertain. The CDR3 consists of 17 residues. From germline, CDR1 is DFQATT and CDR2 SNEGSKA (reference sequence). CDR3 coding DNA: TGCAGTGCTAGAGTTCCTTCAGGCTTATATAGCGATCAGCCCCAGCATTTT. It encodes CSARVPSGLYSDQPQHF.

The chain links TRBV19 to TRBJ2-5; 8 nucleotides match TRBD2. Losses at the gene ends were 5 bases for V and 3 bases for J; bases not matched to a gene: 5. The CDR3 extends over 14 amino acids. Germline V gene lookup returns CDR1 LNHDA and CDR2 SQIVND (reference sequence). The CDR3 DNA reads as TGTGCCAGTAGTTGGGGACTAGTCGAAGAGACCCAGTACTTC. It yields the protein CASSWGLVEETQYF. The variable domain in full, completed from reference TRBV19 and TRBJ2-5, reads DGGITQSPKYLFRKEGQNVTLSCEQNLNHDAMYWYRQDPGQGLRLIYYSQIVNDFQKGDIAEGYSVSREKKESFPLTVTSAQKNPTAFYLCASSWGLVEETQYFGPGTRLLVL.

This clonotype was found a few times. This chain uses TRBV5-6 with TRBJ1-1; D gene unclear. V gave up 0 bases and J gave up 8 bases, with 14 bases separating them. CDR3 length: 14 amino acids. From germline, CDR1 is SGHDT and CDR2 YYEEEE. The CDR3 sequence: CASSLGESRAEAFF. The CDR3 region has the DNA TGTGCCAGCAGCTTGGGGGAGAGCCGCGCCGAAGCTTTCTTT.

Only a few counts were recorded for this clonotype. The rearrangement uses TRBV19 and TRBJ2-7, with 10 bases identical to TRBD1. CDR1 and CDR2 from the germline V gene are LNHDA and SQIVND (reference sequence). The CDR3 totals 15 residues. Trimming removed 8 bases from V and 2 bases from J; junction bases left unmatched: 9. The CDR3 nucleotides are TGTGCCAGTTGCTTCAGGACAGGGGGTACCTACGAGCAGTACTTC. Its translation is CASCFRTGGTYEQYF.

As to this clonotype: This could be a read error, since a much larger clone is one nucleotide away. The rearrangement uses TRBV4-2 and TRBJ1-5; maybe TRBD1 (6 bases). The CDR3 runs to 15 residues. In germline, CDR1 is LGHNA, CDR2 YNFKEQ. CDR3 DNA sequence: TGTGCCAGCAGCCAAGTGGGGGCTAGCAATCAGCCCCAGCAATTT. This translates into CASSQVGASNQPQQF.

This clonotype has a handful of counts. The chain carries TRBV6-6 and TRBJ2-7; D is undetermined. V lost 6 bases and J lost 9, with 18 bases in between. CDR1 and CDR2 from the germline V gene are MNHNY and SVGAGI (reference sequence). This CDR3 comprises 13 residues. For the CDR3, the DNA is TGTGCCAGCAGCAACCCGGACCGACCGGGGCAGTACTTC. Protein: CASSNPDRPGQYF.

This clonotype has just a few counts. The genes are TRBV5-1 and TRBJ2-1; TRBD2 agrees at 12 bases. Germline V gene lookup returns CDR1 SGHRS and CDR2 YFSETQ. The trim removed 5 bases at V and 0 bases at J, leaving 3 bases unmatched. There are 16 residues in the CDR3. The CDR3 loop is CASSWTSGDSYNEQFF. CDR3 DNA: TGCGCCAGCAGTTGGACTAGCGGGGACTCCTACAATGAGCAGTTCTTC.

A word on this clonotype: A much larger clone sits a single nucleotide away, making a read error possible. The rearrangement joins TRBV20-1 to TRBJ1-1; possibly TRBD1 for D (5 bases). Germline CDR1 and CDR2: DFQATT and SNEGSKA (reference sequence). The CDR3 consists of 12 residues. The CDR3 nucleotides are TGCGGTGCTGGGGGAATGCGGGCTGAAGCTTTCTTT. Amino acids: CGAGGMRAEAFF.

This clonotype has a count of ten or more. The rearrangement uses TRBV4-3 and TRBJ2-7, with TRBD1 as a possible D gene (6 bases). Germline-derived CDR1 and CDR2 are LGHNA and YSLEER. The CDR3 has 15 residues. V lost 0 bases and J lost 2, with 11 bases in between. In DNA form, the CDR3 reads TGCGCCAGCAGCCAAGATCGTGGGACACCCTACGAGCAGTACTTC. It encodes CASSQDRGTPYEQYF.

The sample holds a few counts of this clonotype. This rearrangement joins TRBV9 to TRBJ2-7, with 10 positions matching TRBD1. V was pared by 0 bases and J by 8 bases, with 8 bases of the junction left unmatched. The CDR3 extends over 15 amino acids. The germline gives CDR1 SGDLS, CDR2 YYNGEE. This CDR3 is CASSVEGTGEEQQYF. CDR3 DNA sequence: TGTGCCAGCAGCGTAGAAGGGACAGGGGAGGAGCAGCAGTACTTC.

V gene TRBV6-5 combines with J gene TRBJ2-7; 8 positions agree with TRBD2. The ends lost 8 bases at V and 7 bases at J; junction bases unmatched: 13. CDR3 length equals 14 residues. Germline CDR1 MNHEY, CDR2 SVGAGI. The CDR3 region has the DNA TGTGCCAGCGGGATCGAGGCGGGGGGCTTAGAGCAGTACTTC. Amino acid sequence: CASGIEAGGLEQYF.

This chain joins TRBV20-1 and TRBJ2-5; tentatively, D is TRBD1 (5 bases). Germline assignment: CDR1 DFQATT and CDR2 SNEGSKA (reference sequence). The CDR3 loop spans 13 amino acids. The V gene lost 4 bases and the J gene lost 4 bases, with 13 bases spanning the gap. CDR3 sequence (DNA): TGCAGTGCTATAGGACATAAGGGAGAGACCCAGTACTTC. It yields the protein CSAIGHKGETQYF.

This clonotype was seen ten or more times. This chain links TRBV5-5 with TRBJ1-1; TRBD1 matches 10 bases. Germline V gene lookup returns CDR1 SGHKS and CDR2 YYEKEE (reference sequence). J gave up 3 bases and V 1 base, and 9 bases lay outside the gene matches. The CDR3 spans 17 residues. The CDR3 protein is CASSLRDRGTMDTEAFF. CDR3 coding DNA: TGTGCCAGCAGCTTGCGGGACAGGGGCACTATGGACACTGAAGCTTTCTTT.

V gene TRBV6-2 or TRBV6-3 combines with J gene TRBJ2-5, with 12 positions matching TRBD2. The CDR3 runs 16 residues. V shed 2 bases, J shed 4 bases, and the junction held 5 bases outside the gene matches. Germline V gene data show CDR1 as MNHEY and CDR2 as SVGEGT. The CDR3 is CASSYNLAGGPETQYF. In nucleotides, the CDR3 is TGTGCCAGCAGTTACAACCTAGCGGGGGGGCCAGAGACCCAGTACTTC.